One T cell receptor beta chain is described in this entry. PCR employed 60 Vbeta and 13 Jbeta primers. Clones were read by immunoSEQ multiplex PCR, and TCRdb kept only the in-frame ones, dropping some. The table has about 72,000 clones, almost 85% seen once. The CDR3 loop spans 16 amino acids. The V segment lost 2 bases and the J segment 2 bases; nucleotides outside the gene matches: 6. Germline values: CDR1 ENHRY, CDR2 SYGVKD. This sample was taken from a study of cytomegalovirus exposure and HLA in healthy donors. This receptor was taken from a young man in good health and CMV-seronegative. The rearrangement joins TRBV10-3 to TRBJ2-7; TRBD2 matches 10 bases. Material: PBMCs. The CDR3 reads CAISEQLAGGPYEQYF. CDR3 coding DNA: TGTGCCATCAGTGAGCAGTTAGCGGGGGGACCCTACGAGCAGTACTTC.